Below are 13 T cell receptor beta chains sequenced from a single sample in a study of T-cell memory formation after mild COVID-19. From the 5' RACE reads, TCRdb called clonotypes with MiXCR, one entry per CDR3 protein. The data contain tens of thousands of distinct CDR3 sequences, more than 10% of them singletons. What was sequenced was PBMCs or a T cell subset sorted from them (not recorded which). Receptors were obtained from an adult woman who had mild COVID-19 (a few samples of this study predate the infection). Cell type and time point are not known.

The gene calls are TRBV7-9 and TRBJ1-2; D ambiguous. CDR1 and CDR2 from the germline V gene are SEHNR and FQNEAQ (reference sequence). Trimming shortened V by 1 base and J by 7 bases, and 19 bases separated the two germline ends. The CDR3 totals 16 residues. As DNA, the CDR3 is TGTGCCAGCAGCTTAGAGGCCGTTGTCTATTCTGGTGGCTACACCTTC. Translated, it gives CASSLEAVVYSGGYTF.

The CDR3 protein is CASSVDSGGAVQNTDTQYF. The CDR3 DNA follows: TGTGCCAGCAGTGTCGATAGCGGGGGGGCAGTGCAAAACACAGATACGCAGTATTTT. The V call is TRBV2, the J call TRBJ2-3, with 11 positions matching TRBD2. The CDR3 spans 19 residues. Germline CDR1 is SNHLY and CDR2 is FYNNEI. With V trimmed by 4 bases and J by 2 bases, 14 bases remained unmatched. The full variable domain, its missing parts supplied by reference TRBV2 and TRBJ2-3, is EPEVTQTPSHQVTQMGQEVILRCVPISNHLYFYWYRQILGQKVEFLVSFYNNEISEKSEIFDDQFSVERPDGSNFTLKIRSTKLEDSAMYFCASSVDSGGAVQNTDTQYFGPGTRLTVL.

J is TRBJ2-7 and V is TRBV25-1; no clear D gene. The ends were cut back, 6 bases at V and 7 bases at J, with 22 bases in the middle. The CDR3 consists of 15 residues. From germline, CDR1 is MGHDK and CDR2 SYGVNS. The CDR3 nucleotides are TGTGCCAGCAGCCCTCGGTCGAATAGTCTTTCTGAGCAGTACTTC. Amino acid sequence: CASSPRSNSLSEQYF.

The chain uses TRBV4-1 and TRBJ1-2; no reliable D call. The CDR3 spans 20 residues. The V gene's germline CDR1 is MGHRA and CDR2 YSYEKL. V lost 0 bases to trimming and J lost 0 bases, with 23 bases between them. The CDR3 loop is CASSQEKGGRGGPTNYGYTF. Here the CDR3 DNA reads TGCGCCAGCAGCCAAGAAAAGGGCGGACGAGGAGGTCCAACTAACTATGGCTACACCTTC.

The sample holds a few counts of this clonotype. This sequence joins TRBV27 and TRBJ2-7, with D possibly being TRBD1 (6 bases). The CDR3 totals 13 residues. The V and J ends lost 5 bases and 3 bases respectively, with 11 bases between them. Germline V gene lookup returns CDR1 MNHEY and CDR2 SMNVEV (reference sequence). The CDR3 loop is CASSRDTLYEQYF. The CDR3 coding sequence is TGTGCCAGCAGTAGGGACACACTCTACGAGCAGTACTTC.

This clonotype was recorded at least ten times. The chain combines TRBV4-3 with TRBJ2-7, with D perhaps matching TRBD2 (6 bases). With 3 bases removed from V and 5 bases from J, the gap between germline ends came to 11 bases. CDR3 size: 13 residues. Germline CDR1 and CDR2: LGHNA and YSLEER. As DNA, the CDR3 is TGCGCCAGCAGCCAGATAGGGGAGGACGAGCAGTACTTC. The encoded protein is CASSQIGEDEQYF.

This clonotype was seen a few times. V is TRBV9 and J is TRBJ2-7; possibly TRBD1 for D (5 bases). Trimming cost V 0 bases and J 6 bases, with 13 bases left between them. From germline, CDR1 is SGDLS and CDR2 YYNGEE. The CDR3 is 14 amino acids. The CDR3 sequence: CASSVVVTGGEQYF. The CDR3 bases are TGTGCCAGCAGCGTAGTAGTTACAGGTGGCGAGCAGTACTTC.

This clonotype was observed a handful of times. The CDR3 region is CASSRSRNNEQFF. The CDR3 region has the DNA TGCGCCAGCAGCCGTTCTAGAAACAATGAGCAGTTCTTC. The chain couples TRBV4-1 to TRBJ2-1; D remains unclear. Germline lookup yields CDR1 MGHRA and CDR2 YSYEKL. The germline V and J ends were trimmed by 4 bases and 5 bases, with 9 bases remaining between them. The CDR3 has 13 residues.

This clonotype was counted only a few times. The chain couples TRBV9 to TRBJ2-1; D unclear. Trimming shortened V by 0 bases and J by 7 bases, and 11 bases separated the two germline ends. The germline CDR1 and CDR2 sequences are SGDLS and YYNGEE. The CDR3 covers 14 residues. CDR3 amino acids: CASSVAKGWNEQFF. In nucleotides, the CDR3 is TGTGCCAGCAGCGTAGCAAAAGGGTGGAATGAGCAGTTCTTC. Using reference TRBV9 and TRBJ2-1 for the parts outside the CDR3, the full variable domain is DSGVTQTPKHLITATGQRVTLRCSPRSGDLSVYWYQQSLDQGLQFLIQYYNGEERAKGNILERFSAQQFPDLHSELNLSSLELGDSALYFCASSVAKGWNEQFFGPGTRLTVL.

This sequence joins TRBV2 and TRBJ2-1; D is undetermined. Trimming left V 8 bases short and J 5 bases short, with 13 bases between. This CDR3 is 13 amino acids long. Germline V CDR1 and CDR2: SNHLY, FYNNEI. DNA for the CDR3: TGTGCCAGCGTCGAACCATCAGACAATGAGCAGTTCTTC. This translates into CASVEPSDNEQFF.

This clonotype was counted between two and nine times. The J gene is TRBJ1-2, the V gene TRBV5-6; tentative D call: TRBD1 (5 bases). The CDR3 contains 18 residues. The germline CDR1 and CDR2 sequences are SGHDT and YYEEEE. V shed 0 bases and J shed 6 bases, with 24 bases lying between them. CDR3 coding DNA: TGTGCCAGCAGCTTGGCCGGTGGGACGCCACACCAGAGGAATGGCTACACCTTC. As protein: CASSLAGGTPHQRNGYTF.

The chain combines TRBV20-1 with TRBJ1-1, with D perhaps TRBD1 (6 bases). The length of the CDR3 is 12 residues. V dropped 8 bases and J dropped 3 bases, with 13 bases sitting between them. Germline loops: CDR1 DFQATT, CDR2 SNEGSKA (reference sequence). CDR3 in amino acids: CSTKRGDTEAFF. The CDR3 DNA sequence: TGCAGTACCAAAAGGGGGGACACTGAAGCTTTCTTT.

The chain carries TRBV6-2 or TRBV6-3 and TRBJ2-7, with D perhaps given as TRBD1 or TRBD2 (5 bases each). Looked up from germline, CDR1 is MNHEY and CDR2 is SVGEGT. V shed 1 base and J shed 4 bases, with 5 bases lying between them. CDR3 size: 12 residues. CDR3 sequence (DNA): TGTGCCAGCAGTTACTGGGGGTACGAGCAGTACTTC. This codes for CASSYWGYEQYF.